This T cell receptor (beta chain) was sequenced for a study of Ad26.COV2.S vaccination and SARS-CoV-2 variants. This table comes from immunoSEQ multiplex PCR, and its TCRdb copy is limited to in-frame clones, with some not included. The sample has about 350,000 clones, 80% to 90% seen once; the top ten hold approximately 5%. General observations from the study: Total T cell responses, in the TCR breadth and depth analyses, may have been underestimated.

Treatment defined: roughly 19 received Ad26.COV2.S at low or high dose, single or two shots; about 5 received placebo; per-sample allocation not given. Material that was analyzed had been drawn on day 63 after the first vaccine or placebo injection. The CDR3 is 15 residues long. Losses at the gene ends were 0 bases for V and 4 bases for J; bases not matched to a gene: 5. Per the germline V gene, CDR1 is LGHNA and CDR2 is YSLEER. In the case of this clone: The antigen remains unidentified.

The sequencing here drew on peripheral blood, taken in a trial of Ad26.COV2.S vaccine versus placebo. This chain connects TRBV4-3 to TRBJ1-2, with TRBD1 matching over 7 bases. This clonotype was sampled from a person between 18 and 59 years old who received the Ad26.COV2.S COVID-19 vaccine or a placebo. This CDR3 is CASSQDTTGAYGYTF. The CDR3 coding sequence is TGCGCCAGCAGCCAAGATACCACAGGGGCCTATGGCTACACCTTC.